This T cell receptor beta chain was found in a study of beta chain features in type 1 diabetes. Broader study findings: In every one of the four CD4+ subsets, TCRB CDR3s were moderately but significantly shorter in Type 1 diabetes patients.

The length of the CDR3 is 15 residues. The V segment lost 6 bases and the J segment 0 bases; nucleotides outside the gene matches: 6. The V gene's germline CDR1 is MGHRA and CDR2 YSYEKL. Expressed TCRB transcripts were sequenced after all isolated RNA was converted to cDNA. The table came from immunoSEQ multiplex PCR; TCRdb's copy has only in-frame clones and leaves some out. The profile shows about 230,000 clones, approximately 16% of them singletons. This clone appeared a few times. The antigen is not known. Sequenced material: naive CD4+ T cells from blood. The V and J genes are TRBV4-1 and TRBJ2-7; 9 bases match TRBD2. This TCR was sampled from a man aged 30 to 39 with type 1 diabetes. The CDR3 loop reads CASRYIAGASYEQYF. The DNA of the CDR3 is TGCGCCAGCAGGTACATAGCGGGAGCCTCCTACGAGCAGTACTTC.